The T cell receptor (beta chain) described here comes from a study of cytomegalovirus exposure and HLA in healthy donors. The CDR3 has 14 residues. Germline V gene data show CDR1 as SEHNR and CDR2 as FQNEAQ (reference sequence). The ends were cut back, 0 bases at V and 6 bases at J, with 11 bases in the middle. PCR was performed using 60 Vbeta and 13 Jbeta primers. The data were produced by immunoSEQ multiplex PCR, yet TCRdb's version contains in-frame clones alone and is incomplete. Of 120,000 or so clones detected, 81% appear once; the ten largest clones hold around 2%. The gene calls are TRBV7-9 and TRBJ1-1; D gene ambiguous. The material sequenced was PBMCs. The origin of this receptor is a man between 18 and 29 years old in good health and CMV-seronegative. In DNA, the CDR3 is TGTGCCAGCAGCTTAGCCCTGTCTCGGTCTGAAGCTTTCTTT. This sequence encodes CASSLALSRSEAFF. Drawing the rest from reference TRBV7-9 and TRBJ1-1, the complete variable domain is DTGVSQNPRHKITKRGQNVTFRCDPISEHNRLYWYRQTLGQGPEFLTYFQNEAQLEKSRLLSDRFSAERPKGSFSTLEIQRTEQGDSAMYLCASSLALSRSEAFFGQGTRLTVV.